This is a list of T cell receptor beta chains from one sample in a study of cytomegalovirus exposure and HLA in healthy donors. Sequenced by immunoSEQ multiplex PCR; TCRdb stores in-frame clones only, minus some. This repertoire shows about 110,000 clones, around 80% found once; its top ten account for about 3%. Sequencing used PBMCs. These receptors all come from a woman aged 18-29 years in good health and CMV-seropositive. Both conserved end residues are part of each CDR3. D genes are given only for firm matches. Clone size is given for some rows only: seen once, a few or many times, or a class if the clone is expanded.

-	TRBJ2-1	TRBV2	TRBD2	TGTGACAGCAGTGAACCTCAGACTAGCGGACCTAGGGGTGAGCAGTTCTTC	CDSSEPQTSGPRGEQFF
-	TRBJ2-2	TRBV19	TRBD2	TGTGCCAGTAGTGTCCAGCGGGAGCCCGGGGAGCTGTTTTTT	CASSVQREPGELFF
-	TRBJ1-1	TRBV28	-	TGTGCCAGCAGTCCAACACTAAACACTGAAGCTTTCTTT	CASSPTLNTEAFF
-	TRBJ2-4	TRBV4-2	-	TGTGCCAGCAGCCAAGATAAGGACAAATGCTACCTAGCCAAAAACATTCAGTACTTC	CASSQDKDKCYLAKNIQYF
-	TRBJ2-5	TRBV27	TRBD2	TGTGCCAGCAGTTTGGGGGTAGCGGGAGTAGAGACCCAGTACTTC	CASSLGVAGVETQYF
-	TRBJ1-4	TRBV18	TRBD1	TGTGCCAGCTCACCATCCGGACAGGAAGGGTATGAAAAACTGTTTTTT	CASSPSGQEGYEKLFF
-	TRBJ2-1	TRBV19	-	TGTGCCAGTAGTATAGATCTATTTGAGGGTGAGGAGTTCTTC	CASSIDLFEGEEFF
-	TRBJ1-4	TRBV6-4	-	TGTGCCAGCAGTGACTCGGGGCGCACCTGTGAAAAACTGTTTTTT	CASSDSGRTCEKLFF
-	TRBJ1-1	TRBV28	-	TGTGCCAGCAGGGACATGAACACTGAAGCTTTCTTT	CASRDMNTEAFF
-	TRBJ2-5	TRBV6-6	TRBD1	TGTGCCAGCATTGTCACAGGGGCACCCACTCAAGAGACCCAGTACTTC	CASIVTGAPTQETQYF
-	TRBJ1-2	TRBV28	TRBD1	TGTGCCAGCAGTTTAGACAGGGGTGTCTATGGCTACACCTTC	CASSLDRGVYGYTF
few	TRBJ2-4	TRBV7-9	TRBD1	TGTGCCAGCAGCCCTCCACCGGGACAGCTAGCCAAAAACATTCAGTACTTC	CASSPPPGQLAKNIQYF
-	TRBJ2-7	TRBV10-3	TRBD1	TGTGCCAGCGCCGGTAGCCCGGGACAGGGATTATACGAGCAGTACTTC	CASAGSPGQGLYEQYF
-	TRBJ1-4	TRBV19	-	TGTGCCAGTAGTCCAACCGACAGATATAATGAAAAACTGTTTTTT	CASSPTDRYNEKLFF
once	TRBJ2-1	TRBV19	TRBD2	TGTGCCAGTAGTATAGTAGCTAGCGGGTACAACAATGAGCAGTTCTTC	CASSIVASGYNNEQFF
-	TRBJ2-7	TRBV5-1	TRBD1	TGCGCCAGCAGTTGGGACAGCCACGAGCAGTACTTC	CASSWDSHEQYF
-	TRBJ2-1	TRBV2	TRBD2	TGTGCCAGCATCCAACTAGCGGGGGTTGAGCAGTTCTTC	CASIQLAGVEQFF
-	TRBJ1-4	TRBV7-2	-	TGTGCCAGCAGCTTAAGGACAGTCCCCGATGAAAAACTGTTTTTT	CASSLRTVPDEKLFF
-	TRBJ1-5	TRBV27	-	TGTGCCAGCAGTTCCAGGGGAGTAGGTCAGCCCCAGCATTTT	CASSSRGVGQPQHF
-	TRBJ1-4	TRBV5-8	-	TGTGCCAGCAACCTGGGCCTCGACGGTGAAAAACTGTTTTTT	CASNLGLDGEKLFF
-	TRBJ1-1	TRBV2	-	TGTGCCAGCAGTGTTTCTGGGGGAGGGTGGGACACTGAAGCTTTCTTT	CASSVSGGGWDTEAFF
-	TRBJ1-4	TRBV19	-	TGTGCCAGTAGTAGGCCGGGTGATGAAAAACTGTTTTTT	CASSRPGDEKLFF
few	TRBJ1-2	TRBV5-1	TRBD1	TGCGCCAGCAGCTTGAGTCCCGGGACAGGCCATTCTAACTATGGCTACACCTTC	CASSLSPGTGHSNYGYTF
-	TRBJ2-7	TRBV2	-	TGTGCCAGCCAGCGGCAGGGGCTCGAGCAGTACTTC	CASQRQGLEQYF
-	TRBJ2-3	TRBV25-1	-	TGTGCCAGCAGCACAGGGATCGGCAGGTATTTT	CASSTGIGRYF
-	TRBJ2-7	TRBV4-1	TRBD2	TGCGCCAGCAGCCAAGTTGAAGCGGGAGGGTTCGAGCAGTACTTC	CASSQVEAGGFEQYF
-	TRBJ1-4	TRBV30	-	TGTGCCTGGAGCGACGTGGGGGGTTGGGAAAAACTGTTTTTT	CAWSDVGGWEKLFF
-	TRBJ2-7	TRBV5-6	-	TGTGCCAGCAGCATCGTTGGACAGACCTACGAGCAGTACTTC	CASSIVGQTYEQYF
-	TRBJ2-2	TRBV27	TRBD1	TGTGCCAGCAGGGACACAGGGGGCCACACCGGGGAGCTGTTTTTT	CASRDTGGHTGELFF
-	TRBJ2-1	TRBV27	-	TGTGCCAGCAGTTTATCGAGCCCCATGGTCGATGAGCAGTTCTTC	CASSLSSPMVDEQFF
-	TRBJ2-3	TRBV19	TRBD2	TGTGCCAGTAGCCCAAAACCGGGACTAGGGGTCGTTACGCAGTATTTT	CASSPKPGLGVVTQYF
-	TRBJ2-7	TRBV5-1	TRBD1	TGCGCCAGCACCCAGACGACAGGGGGCTTTGGCGAGCAGTACTTC	CASTQTTGGFGEQYF
once	TRBJ2-5	TRBV30	TRBD1	TGTGCCTGGAGGAAAAAGGGACAGCGTTTTGAGACCCAGTACTTC	CAWRKKGQRFETQYF
-	TRBJ2-1	TRBV5-4	TRBD2	TGTGCCAGCAGGGCTGGGACTAGCGGGAGCTCCTACAATGAGCAGTTCTTC	CASRAGTSGSSYNEQFF
few	TRBJ2-7	TRBV4-2	-	TGTGCCAGCAGCCAGGTATATCGGGGGATGAAGTACGAGCAGTACTTC	CASSQVYRGMKYEQYF
-	TRBJ2-1	TRBV7-7	-	TGTGCTAGCAGCCAATTTGCGCGTCCCTACAATGAGCAGTTCTTC	CASSQFARPYNEQFF
-	TRBJ2-7	TRBV6-5	TRBD2	TGTGCCAGCAGTTACGGGGCGGGAGCGCACTACGAGCAGTACTTC	CASSYGAGAHYEQYF
-	TRBJ2-7	TRBV7-3	TRBD1	TGTGCCAGCAGGACGACAGGGGGCTTCAACGAGCAGTACTTC	CASRTTGGFNEQYF
-	TRBJ1-1	TRBV15	-	TGTGCCACCAGCAGAGTATCGGGAACTGAAGCTTTCTTT	CATSRVSGTEAFF
few	TRBJ2-3	TRBV28	TRBD2	TGTGCCAGCAGTTTATGGACTAGCGGGGCAGATACGCAGTATTTT	CASSLWTSGADTQYF
-	TRBJ2-7	TRBV5-1	TRBD2	TGCGCCAGCGCTAGCGGGAGGTACCCGCAGTACTTC	CASASGRYPQYF
-	TRBJ2-7	TRBV28	-	TGTGCCAGCAGTTTACCCGGGGTATCCTACGAGCAGTACTTC	CASSLPGVSYEQYF
-	TRBJ2-1	TRBV18	TRBD2	TGTGCCAGCTCACCAGTGGAAACTAGCGGGAGTCTCTCCTACAATGAGCAGTTCTTC	CASSPVETSGSLSYNEQFF
once	TRBJ2-1	TRBV18	TRBD2	TGTGCCAGCTCACCTCCGGGACTAGTTTTTGAGCAGTTCTTC	CASSPPGLVFEQFF